In its sample, the clone carrying this T cell receptor beta chain was seen many times. The CDR3 length is 15 residues. With V trimmed by 3 bases and J by 5 bases, 2 bases remained unmatched. Germline V CDR1 and CDR2: MRHNA, SNTAGT. Methods used by the authors: Using reference gene primer amplification, nucleated cell counts were estimated. TCRdb's copy holds only in-frame clones and misses some; the assay was immunoSEQ multiplex PCR. The V and J calls and clone size were taken over from that table, and D and trimming were inferred from the DNA. Here the sample spans around 280,000 clones, roughly 80% being singletons. The record originates from a study of blood T cell repertoires in COVID-19. Looking at the study overall: Researchers got acute and convalescent COVID-19 samples from the United States, Italy and Spain. PBMCs, B-cell-depleted T cells, or T cells provided the cDNA or gDNA that made up the material.

Sequencing was done on a sample of peripheral blood. This TCR derives from a woman between 50 and 59 years old with active or convalescent COVID-19. The chain joins TRBV6-4 to TRBJ2-1; TRBD2 agrees at 12 bases. CDR3 sequence: CASSDLAGGDNEQFF. The DNA of the CDR3 is TGTGCCAGCAGTGATCTAGCGGGAGGGGACAATGAGCAGTTCTTC.